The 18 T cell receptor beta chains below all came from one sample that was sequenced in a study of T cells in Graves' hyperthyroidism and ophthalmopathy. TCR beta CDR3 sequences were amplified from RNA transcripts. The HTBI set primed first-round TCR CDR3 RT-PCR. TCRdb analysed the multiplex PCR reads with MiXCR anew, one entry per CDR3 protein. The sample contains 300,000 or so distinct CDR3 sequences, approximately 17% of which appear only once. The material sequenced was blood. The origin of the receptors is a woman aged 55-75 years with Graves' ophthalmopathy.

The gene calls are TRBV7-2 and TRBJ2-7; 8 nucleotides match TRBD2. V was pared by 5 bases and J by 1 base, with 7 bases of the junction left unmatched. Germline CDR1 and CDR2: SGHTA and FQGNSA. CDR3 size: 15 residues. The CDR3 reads CASSPSGGTSYEQYF. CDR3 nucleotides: TGTGCCAGCAGCCCCTCGGGAGGGACATCCTACGAGCAGTACTTC.

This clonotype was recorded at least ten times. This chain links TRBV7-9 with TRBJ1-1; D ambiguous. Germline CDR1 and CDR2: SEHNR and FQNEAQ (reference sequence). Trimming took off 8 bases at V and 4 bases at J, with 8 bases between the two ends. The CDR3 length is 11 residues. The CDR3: CASGYGTEAFF. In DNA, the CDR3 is TGTGCCAGCGGTTACGGCACTGAAGCTTTCTTT.

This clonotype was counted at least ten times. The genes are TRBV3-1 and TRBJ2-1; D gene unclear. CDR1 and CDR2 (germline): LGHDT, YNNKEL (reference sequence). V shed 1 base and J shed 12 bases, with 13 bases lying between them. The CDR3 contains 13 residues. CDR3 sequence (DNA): TGTGCCAGCAGCCAAGTGGAGCTGCCTGGGCAGTTCTTC. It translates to CASSQVELPGQFF.

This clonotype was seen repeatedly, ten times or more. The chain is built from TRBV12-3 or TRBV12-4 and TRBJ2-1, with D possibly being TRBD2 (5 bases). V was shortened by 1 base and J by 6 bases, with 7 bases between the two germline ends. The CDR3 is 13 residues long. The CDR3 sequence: CASSLGAANEQFF. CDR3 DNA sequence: TGTGCCAGCAGTTTAGGAGCGGCCAATGAGCAGTTCTTC.

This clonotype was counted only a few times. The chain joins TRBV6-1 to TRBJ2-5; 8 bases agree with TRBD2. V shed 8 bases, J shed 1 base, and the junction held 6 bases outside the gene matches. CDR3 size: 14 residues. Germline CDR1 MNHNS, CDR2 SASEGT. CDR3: CASRGGALQETQYF. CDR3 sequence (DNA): TGTGCCAGCCGGGGGGGGGCCCTCCAAGAGACCCAGTACTTC.

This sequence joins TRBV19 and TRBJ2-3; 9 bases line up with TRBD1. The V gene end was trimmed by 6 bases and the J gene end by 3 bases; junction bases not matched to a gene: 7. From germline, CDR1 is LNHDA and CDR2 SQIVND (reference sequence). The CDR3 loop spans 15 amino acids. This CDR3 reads CASRRDRGWTDTQYF. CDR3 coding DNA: TGTGCCAGTAGACGCGACAGGGGGTGGACAGATACGCAGTATTTT.

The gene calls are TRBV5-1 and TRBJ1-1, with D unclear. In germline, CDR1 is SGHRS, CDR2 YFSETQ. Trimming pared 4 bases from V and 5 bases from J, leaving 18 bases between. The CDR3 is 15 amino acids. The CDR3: CASSNVRAAGTEAFF. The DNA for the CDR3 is TGCGCCAGCAGCAACGTACGCGCGGCGGGGACTGAAGCTTTCTTT.

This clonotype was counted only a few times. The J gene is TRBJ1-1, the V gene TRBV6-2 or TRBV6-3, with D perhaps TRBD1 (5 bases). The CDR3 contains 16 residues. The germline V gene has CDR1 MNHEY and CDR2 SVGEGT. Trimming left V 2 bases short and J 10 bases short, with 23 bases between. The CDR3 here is CASSYQPLQAQEVAFF. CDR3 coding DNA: TGTGCCAGCAGTTACCAACCTCTACAGGCACAAGAGGTAGCTTTCTTT.

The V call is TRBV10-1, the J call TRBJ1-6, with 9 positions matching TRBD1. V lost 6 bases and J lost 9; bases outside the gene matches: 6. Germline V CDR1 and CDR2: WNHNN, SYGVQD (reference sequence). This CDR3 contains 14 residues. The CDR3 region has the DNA TGCGCCAGCAGCCATCCGGGACAGGGTTCACCCCTCCACTTT. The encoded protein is CASSHPGQGSPLHF.

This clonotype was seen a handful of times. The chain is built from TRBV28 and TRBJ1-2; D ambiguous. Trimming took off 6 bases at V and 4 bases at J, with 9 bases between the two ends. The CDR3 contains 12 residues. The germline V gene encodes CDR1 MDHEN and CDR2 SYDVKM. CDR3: CASRRPPYGYTF. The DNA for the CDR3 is TGTGCCAGCAGGAGGCCCCCCTATGGCTACACCTTC.

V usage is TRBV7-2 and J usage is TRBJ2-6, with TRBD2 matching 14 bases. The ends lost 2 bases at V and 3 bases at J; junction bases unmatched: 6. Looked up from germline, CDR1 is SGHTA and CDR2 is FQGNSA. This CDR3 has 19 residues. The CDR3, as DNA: TGTGCCAGCAGCTTAAGAGGACTAGCGGGAGGTTATGGGGCCAACGTCCTGACTTTC. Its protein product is CASSLRGLAGGYGANVLTF.

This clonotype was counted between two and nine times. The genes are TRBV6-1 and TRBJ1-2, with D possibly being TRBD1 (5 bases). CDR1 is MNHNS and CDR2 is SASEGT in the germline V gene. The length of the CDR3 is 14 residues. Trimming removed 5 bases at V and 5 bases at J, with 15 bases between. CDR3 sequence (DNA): TGTGCCAGCAGTTATGGGGGGACGCCGTATGGCTACACCTTC. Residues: CASSYGGTPYGYTF.

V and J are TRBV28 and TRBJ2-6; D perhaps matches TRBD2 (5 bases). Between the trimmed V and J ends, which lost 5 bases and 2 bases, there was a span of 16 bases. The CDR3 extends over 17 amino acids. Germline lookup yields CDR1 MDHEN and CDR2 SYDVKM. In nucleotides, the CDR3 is TGTGCCAGCAGTCCCATGGGAGATATCACTGGGGCCAACGTCCTGACTTTC. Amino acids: CASSPMGDITGANVLTF.

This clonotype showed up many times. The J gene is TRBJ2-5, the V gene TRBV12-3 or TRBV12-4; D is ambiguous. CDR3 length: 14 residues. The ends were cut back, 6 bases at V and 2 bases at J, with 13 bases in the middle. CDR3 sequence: CASRLWTGQETQYF. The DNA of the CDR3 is TGTGCCAGCAGACTATGGACCGGACAAGAGACCCAGTACTTC.

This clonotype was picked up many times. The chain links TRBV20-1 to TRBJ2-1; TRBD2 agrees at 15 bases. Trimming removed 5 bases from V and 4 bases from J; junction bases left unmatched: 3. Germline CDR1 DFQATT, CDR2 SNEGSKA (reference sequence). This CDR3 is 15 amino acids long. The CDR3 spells CSAWTSGRGYNEQFF. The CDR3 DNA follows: TGCAGTGCTTGGACTAGCGGGAGGGGATACAATGAGCAGTTCTTC.

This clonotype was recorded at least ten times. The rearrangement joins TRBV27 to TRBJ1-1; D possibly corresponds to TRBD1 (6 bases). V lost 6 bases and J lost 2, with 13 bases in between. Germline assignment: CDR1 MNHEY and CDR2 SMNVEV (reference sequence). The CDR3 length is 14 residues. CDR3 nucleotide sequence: TGTGCCAGCAGGATACAGGGTTATAACACTGAAGCTTTCTTT. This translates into CASRIQGYNTEAFF.

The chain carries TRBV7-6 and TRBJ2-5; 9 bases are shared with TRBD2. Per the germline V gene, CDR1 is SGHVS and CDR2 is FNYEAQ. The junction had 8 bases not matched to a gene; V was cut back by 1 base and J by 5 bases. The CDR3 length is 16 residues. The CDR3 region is CASSLGGGRAGETQYF. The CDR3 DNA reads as TGTGCCAGCAGCTTAGGGGGCGGGAGGGCCGGGGAGACCCAGTACTTC.

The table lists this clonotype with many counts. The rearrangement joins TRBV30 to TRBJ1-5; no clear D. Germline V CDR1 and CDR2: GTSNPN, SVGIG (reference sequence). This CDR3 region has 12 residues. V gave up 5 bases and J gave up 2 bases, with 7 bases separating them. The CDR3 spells CAWGRGNQPQHF. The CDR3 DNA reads TGTGCCTGGGGACGTGGCAATCAGCCCCAGCATTTT.